What follows are 15 T cell receptor beta chains derived from one specimen sequenced in a study of beta chain features in type 1 diabetes (dated by TCRdb to 2017 to 2018). Libraries came from the immunoSEQ multiplex PCR assay. The High Capacity cDNA Reverse Transcription Kit was used to reverse transcribe all of the isolated RNA, meaning that expressed TCRB transcripts were what got sequenced. Entries here come from immuneACCESS through TCRdb and include only in-frame sequences with V and J called. Some clones fail to appear in such tables; in the studies checked, an unresolved V gene covers under half of the shortfall, and the cause of the remainder is unknown. Recorded for this sample are about 900,000 clones; around a sixth of them occurred a single time. Of the sample, around 0.02% is held by the ten largest clones. The sample taken for sequencing was naive CD4+ T cells from blood. The sample's cell subset or site, from its label and the paper: true naive CD4+ T cells. The receptors were sampled from a woman aged 18-29 years in good health.

The chain carries TRBV28 and TRBJ2-5; 10 bases fit TRBD2. The CDR3 is made up of 15 amino acids. After removal of 5 bases from V and 5 bases from J, the junction contained 8 bases not matched to a gene. In germline, CDR1 is MDHEN, CDR2 SYDVKM. CDR3 residues: CASSLIAGGMETQYF. The CDR3 DNA reads as TGTGCCAGCAGTCTAATAGCGGGGGGTATGGAGACCCAGTACTTC.

The sample holds a few counts of this clone. J is TRBJ1-2 and V is TRBV6-5; 7 bases line up with TRBD1. With 5 bases clipped from V and 7 bases from J, the junction kept 7 bases outside the gene matches. Germline assignment: CDR1 MNHEY and CDR2 SVGAGI. The CDR3 loop spans 13 amino acids. The CDR3 reads CASSRQGGGGYTF. As DNA, the CDR3 is TGTGCCAGCAGTCGACAGGGAGGAGGTGGCTACACCTTC.

This clone was counted between two and nine times. V gene TRBV4-1 combines with J gene TRBJ2-6; tentative D call: TRBD1 (5 bases). Germline CDR1 reads MGHRA; CDR2 reads YSYEKL. V lost 0 bases, J lost 2 bases, and 11 bases lay in between. This CDR3 is built from 17 residues. The CDR3 nucleotides are TGCGCCAGCAGCCAAGATCACAGGAATGCTGGGGCCAACGTCCTGACTTTC. It codes for CASSQDHRNAGANVLTF.

This clone has only a few counts. The chain has TRBV5-1 and TRBJ2-1; 7 nucleotides align to TRBD2. V shed 4 bases, J shed 0 bases, and the junction held 7 bases outside the gene matches. CDR3 length equals 16 residues. Per the germline V gene, CDR1 is SGHRS and CDR2 is YFSETQ. The CDR3 DNA is TGCGCCAGCAGCCCCGGGGGGTCTAGCTCCTACAATGAGCAGTTCTTC. Protein: CASSPGGSSSYNEQFF.

This chain connects TRBV7-2 to TRBJ2-1, with no clear D. The CDR3 totals 13 residues. V was clipped by 1 base and J by 12 bases, with 13 bases between them. From germline, CDR1 is SGHTA and CDR2 FQGNSA. CDR3 bases: TGTGCCAGCAGCTTAGATCGGATCTTAGGGCAGTTCTTC. This encodes CASSLDRILGQFF.

This clone was counted between two and nine times. The same CDR3 is also encoded by other DNA sequences in this sample. The chain carries TRBV7-2 and TRBJ2-7; a weak D match, TRBD2 (6 bases). The CDR3 contains 15 residues. CDR1 is SGHTA, CDR2 FQGNSA, per germline. V was pared by 2 bases and J by 3 bases, with 14 bases between. The CDR3 nucleotides read TGTGCCAGCAGCTTAAGGGCGGGAAAAGACTACGAGCAGTACTTC. The encoded protein is CASSLRAGKDYEQYF.

This clone was detected only a few times. The sample has other DNA sequences that encode this CDR3 too. The V call is TRBV19, the J call TRBJ2-7; D is undetermined. The germline CDR1 and CDR2 sequences are LNHDA and SQIVND (reference sequence). Between the trimmed V and J ends, which lost 6 bases and 0 bases, there was a span of 12 bases. The length of the CDR3 is 14 residues. The CDR3 DNA follows: TGTGCCAGTAGCCGGACCTCTAGCTCCTACGAGCAGTACTTC. Translating gives CASSRTSSSYEQYF. Complete variable domain (other parts from reference TRBV19 and TRBJ2-7): DGGITQSPKYLFRKEGQNVTLSCEQNLNHDAMYWYRQDPGQGLRLIYYSQIVNDFQKGDIAEGYSVSREKKESFPLTVTSAQKNPTAFYLCASSRTSSSYEQYFGPGTRLTVT.

V usage is TRBV9 and J usage is TRBJ2-1, with TRBD2 matching 14 bases. The CDR3 covers 15 residues. V trimming: 3 bases; J trimming: 8 bases; junction bases outside the gene matches: 4. Germline V CDR1 and CDR2: SGDLS, YYNGEE. This CDR3 reads CASSAGTSGSYEQFF. In nucleotides, the CDR3 is TGTGCCAGCAGCGCCGGGACTAGCGGGAGTTATGAGCAGTTCTTC.

A few counts support this clone. The J gene is TRBJ2-2, the V gene TRBV28; D possibly corresponds to TRBD1 (6 bases). The CDR3 spans 15 residues. V gave up 3 bases and J gave up 6 bases, with 14 bases separating them. Germline assignment: CDR1 MDHEN and CDR2 SYDVKM. DNA for the CDR3: TGTGCCAGCAGTTTTTGGGAGTGGGGGCCCGGGGAGCTGTTTTTT. Protein product: CASSFWEWGPGELFF.

The rearrangement links TRBV5-1 to TRBJ2-7, with D possibly matching TRBD1 (6 bases). The length of the CDR3 is 16 residues. Trimming left V 0 bases short and J 2 bases short, with 15 bases between. Germline loops: CDR1 SGHRS, CDR2 YFSETQ. CDR3 sequence reads: CASSLARGPLAYEQYF. The CDR3 DNA follows: TGCGCCAGCAGCTTGGCCAGGGGCCCGTTAGCCTACGAGCAGTACTTC. The whole variable domain, remainder taken from reference TRBV5-1 and TRBJ2-7, is KAGVTQTPRYLIKTRGQQVTLSCSPISGHRSVSWYQQTPGQGLQFLFEYFSETQRNKGNFPGRFSGRQFSNSRSEMNVSTLELGDSALYLCASSLARGPLAYEQYFGPGTRLTVT.

The V call is TRBV5-1, the J call TRBJ2-5, with 13 bases identical to TRBD2. The end of the DNA is better explained by TRBJ2-7, so the J call may be wrong. This CDR3 is 18 amino acids long. Germline lookup yields CDR1 SGHRS and CDR2 YFSETQ. Written as DNA, the CDR3 is TGCGCCAGCAGCTTGAGAGGGACTAGCGGGACCCTGTCATACGAGCAGTACTTC. This gives the protein CASSLRGTSGTLSYEQYF.

This clone has just a few counts. This rearrangement joins TRBV4-2 to TRBJ2-1, with a possible D match to TRBD2 (5 bases). V was pared by 0 bases and J by 13 bases, with 16 bases between. Per germline, CDR1 LGHNA and CDR2 YNFKEQ. This CDR3 has 14 amino acids. This CDR3 reads CASSQDTTSGYQFF. The CDR3 DNA reads as TGTGCCAGCAGCCAAGATACTACGAGCGGATACCAGTTCTTC.

This chain joins TRBV5-4 and TRBJ2-3; D tentatively fits TRBD1 or TRBD2 (5 bases each). The V and J ends lost 0 bases and 4 bases respectively, with 15 bases between them. CDR3 length equals 16 residues. From germline, CDR1 is SGHNT and CDR2 YYREEE (reference sequence). CDR3 sequence: CASSLALGVGADTQYF. The DNA for the CDR3 is TGTGCCAGCAGCTTGGCCCTGGGGGTAGGGGCAGATACGCAGTATTTT.

Of note for this clone: Other nucleotide sequences from this sample produce the same CDR3. The chain joins TRBV7-2 to TRBJ2-5; D is unresolved. This CDR3 region has 13 residues. In germline, CDR1 is SGHTA, CDR2 FQGNSA. V lost 1 base and J 3 bases, leaving 6 bases between the germline ends. CDR3 loop: CASSLVQKETQYF. Written as DNA, the CDR3 is TGTGCCAGCAGCTTAGTGCAGAAAGAGACCCAGTACTTC.

This clone was seen a few times. The chain carries TRBV6-6 and TRBJ2-5, with TRBD1 matching 7 bases. The CDR3 has 15 residues. Germline V gene lookup returns CDR1 MNHNY and CDR2 SVGAGI (reference sequence). J was trimmed by 5 bases and V by 6 bases; bases with no gene match: 12. CDR3 in DNA: TGTGCCAGCAGGGGCGGACAGGCCCTCCGGGAGACCCAGTACTTC. Translating it yields CASRGGQALRETQYF.